Sequencing of this TCR beta chain was carried out in a study of T cells after yellow fever vaccination. Study-level results: FACS-sorted repertoires might harbor abundant contaminating clonotypes from the bulk population. It was a weaker secondary response, yet one that peaked faster, at day 5 versus 15.

There are many counts of this clonotype. Antigen: not known. The germline CDR1 and CDR2 sequences are LGHNA and YSLEER. V was clipped by 4 bases and J by 0 bases, with 10 bases between them. This CDR3 has 14 residues. TCRdb itself ran the 5' RACE reads through MiXCR, one entry per CDR3 protein. The data show approximately 170,000 distinct CDR3 sequences, approximately 9.9% seen once. This chain joins TRBV4-3 and TRBJ2-7, with D tentatively TRBD1 (5 bases). The sample here was CD8+ T cells sorted from PBMCs, taken 15 days after the yellow fever booster vaccination. The TCR originated in a man aged 18-30 years who received the YFV17D yellow fever vaccine. The chain's CDR3 is CASSRRDSSYEQYF. As DNA, the CDR3 is TGCGCCAGCAGCCGGAGAGACAGCTCCTACGAGCAGTACTTC.